This T cell receptor beta chain was retrieved from a study of control samples from healthy donors and cancer patients. The germline V gene encodes CDR1 LNHDA and CDR2 SQIVND (reference sequence). This CDR3 has 12 amino acids. V was trimmed by 3 bases and J by 3 bases, leaving 5 bases between them. Generated by immunoSEQ multiplex PCR, the TCRdb table keeps only in-frame clones and is missing some. There are 90,000 to 100,000 clones in the sample; about 85% occur only once, and approximately 15% lies in the top ten. This sequence originates from a woman between 65 and 79 years old in good health. Sequencing input: blood. The rearrangement links TRBV19 to TRBJ1-1; D is unresolved. This chain's CDR3 is CASSIGYTEAFF. The DNA of the CDR3 is TGTGCCAGTAGTATTGGGTACACTGAAGCTTTCTTT.